A single sample gave rise to the 18 T cell receptor beta chains below, sequenced in a study of monozygotic twins with cystic fibrosis. The repertoire was sequenced with immunoSEQ multiplex PCR; TCRdb's copy has only in-frame clones and lacks some. Here the sample spans roughly 28,000 clones, around four fifths being singletons. Sequencing was done on a sample of blood. Receptors originate from a girl aged 2 to 10 with cystic fibrosis.

The chain links TRBV6-1 to TRBJ1-5, with TRBD1 matching over 7 bases. Per germline, CDR1 MNHNS and CDR2 SASEGT. V was pared by 10 bases and J by 0 bases, with 9 bases of the junction left unmatched. This CDR3 is 15 amino acids long. The CDR3 loop is CATLWDRYSNQPQHF. CDR3 coding DNA: TGTGCCACTCTTTGGGACAGATATAGCAATCAGCCCCAGCATTTT.

V gene TRBV27 combines with J gene TRBJ2-1; D is uncertain. Trimming stripped 3 bases from V and 5 bases from J, with 11 bases between. CDR1 and CDR2 from the germline V gene are MNHEY and SMNVEV (reference sequence). This CDR3 region has 14 residues. The CDR3 coding sequence is TGTGCCAGCAGTTTTCTACACCCCGACAATGAGCAGTTCTTC. It translates to CASSFLHPDNEQFF.

The genes are TRBV2 and TRBJ2-1; no clear D gene. The CDR3 spans 15 residues. The V and J ends lost 7 bases and 0 bases respectively, with 13 bases between them. Germline V gene lookup returns CDR1 SNHLY and CDR2 FYNNEI. The CDR3: CASTELDRSYNEQFF. The DNA of the CDR3 is TGTGCCAGCACCGAGCTGGATCGCTCCTACAATGAGCAGTTCTTC.

The rearrangement links TRBV6-1 to TRBJ1-1; 8 positions match TRBD1. With V trimmed by 5 bases and J by 5 bases, 4 bases remained unmatched. This CDR3 has 13 residues. The germline V gene has CDR1 MNHNS and CDR2 SASEGT. The DNA of the CDR3 is TGTGCCAGCAGTCCTGACAGGGGTACTGAAGCTTTCTTT. It specifies CASSPDRGTEAFF.

This clone was seen just once. The chain carries TRBV7-9 and TRBJ1-1, with 8 bases aligning to TRBD1. The CDR3 is 14 residues long. After removal of 5 bases from V and 3 bases from J, the junction contained 5 bases not matched to a gene. The germline V gene encodes CDR1 SEHNR and CDR2 FQNEAQ (reference sequence). DNA for the CDR3: TGTGCCAGCAGCCACGGACAGGGATACACTGAAGCTTTCTTT. Protein: CASSHGQGYTEAFF.

The chain has TRBV14 and TRBJ1-6, with D maybe TRBD1 (6 bases). This CDR3 contains 14 residues. The V end was cut by 6 bases, the J end by 10 bases, with 16 bases between. Germline values: CDR1 SGHDN, CDR2 FVKESK. CDR3 DNA: TGTGCCAGCAGTTTGTACAGGGAGGAATCACCCCTCCACTTT. Protein: CASSLYREESPLHF.

About this clone itself: Germline and junction disagree at one end, which may indicate a read error. The chain uses TRBV19 and TRBJ1-5; D not certain. This CDR3 spans 15 amino acids. The germline V gene encodes CDR1 LNHDA and CDR2 SQIVND (reference sequence). The CDR3 DNA reads TGTGCCAGTCGATCGTTAGAGGGTAGCGATCAGCCCCAGCATTTT. It is translated as CASRSLEGSDQPQHF. Full variable domain (missing parts from reference TRBV19 and TRBJ1-5): DGGITQSPKYLFRKEGQNVTLSCEQNLNHDAMYWYRQDPGQGLRLIYYSQIVNDFQKGDIAEGYSVSREKKESFPLTVTSAQKNPTAFYLCASRSLEGSDQPQHFGDGTRLSIL.

This clone turned up a few times. The gene calls are TRBV29-1 and TRBJ1-1; TRBD1 might be the D (5 bases). CDR1 is SQVTM, CDR2 ANQGSEA, per germline. CDR3 length equals 13 residues. Trimming took 4 bases from V and 0 from J, leaving 9 bases between them. The CDR3, as DNA: TGCAGCGTTGGAGGGGTGATGAACACTGAAGCTTTCTTT. Translated, it gives CSVGGVMNTEAFF. Supplemented by reference TRBV29-1 and TRBJ1-1, the full variable domain reads SAVISQKPSRDICQRGTSLTIQCQVDSQVTMMFWYRQQPGQSLTLIATANQGSEATYESGFVIDKFPISRPNLTFSTLTVSNMSPEDSSIYLCSVGGVMNTEAFFGQGTRLTVV.

The rearrangement links TRBV6-5 to TRBJ1-2; D is unclear. V gave up 10 bases and J gave up 2 bases, with 14 bases separating them. There are 13 residues in the CDR3. Germline-derived CDR1 and CDR2 are MNHEY and SVGAGI. DNA of the CDR3: TGTGCCACCGCCGCTTTCCAAAACTATGGCTACACCTTC. Translation gives CATAAFQNYGYTF.

This chain connects TRBV5-4 to TRBJ1-2, with D uncertain. The CDR3 extends over 11 amino acids. Germline assignment: CDR1 SGHNT and CDR2 YYREEE (reference sequence). Trimming took off 7 bases at V and 1 base at J, with 5 bases between the two ends. The CDR3 protein is CASEGNYGYTF. In nucleotides, the CDR3 is TGTGCCAGCGAGGGTAACTATGGCTACACCTTC.

The V and J genes are TRBV9 and TRBJ2-7; D not resolved. The germline V gene encodes CDR1 SGDLS and CDR2 YYNGEE. The CDR3 length is 14 residues. Trimming left V 1 base short and J 0 bases short, with 8 bases between. DNA for the CDR3: TGTGCCAGCAGCGTAATGCAGCTCTCCTACGAGCAGTACTTC. This encodes CASSVMQLSYEQYF. Looking up the rest from reference TRBV9 and TRBJ2-7 gives the full variable domain: DSGVTQTPKHLITATGQRVTLRCSPRSGDLSVYWYQQSLDQGLQFLIQYYNGEERAKGNILERFSAQQFPDLHSELNLSSLELGDSALYFCASSVMQLSYEQYFGPGTRLTVT.

V is TRBV4-1 and J is TRBJ2-3; 13 bases align to TRBD2. J gave up 8 bases and V 0 bases, and 11 bases lay outside the gene matches. The CDR3 has 18 amino acids. Germline V gene sequence: CDR1 MGHRA, CDR2 YSYEKL. The CDR3 loop is CASSQDHPTSGRGVTQYF. Here the CDR3 DNA reads TGCGCCAGCAGCCAAGATCACCCCACTAGCGGGAGGGGGGTTACGCAGTATTTT.

The rearrangement joins TRBV10-3 to TRBJ1-2; 8 bases line up with TRBD1. Germline V lookup: CDR1 ENHRY, CDR2 SYGVKD. The CDR3 length is 14 residues. Trimming removed 3 bases from V and 6 bases from J; junction bases left unmatched: 6. The CDR3, as DNA: TGTGCCATCAGTGACAGGGGGCCCTACGATGGCTACACCTTC. Amino acids: CAISDRGPYDGYTF.

This clone was recorded once. J is TRBJ1-1 and V is TRBV10-3; D might be TRBD1 (5 bases). Germline assignment: CDR1 ENHRY and CDR2 SYGVKD. V was trimmed by 7 bases and J by 1 base, leaving 10 bases between them. The CDR3 spans 13 residues. CDR3 residues: CAIKLGANTEAFF. CDR3 bases: TGTGCCATCAAACTTGGGGCGAACACTGAAGCTTTCTTT.

The CDR3 reads CASSYDWQGGYGYTF. The CDR3 coding sequence is TGTGCCAGCAGTTACGATTGGCAGGGAGGCTATGGCTACACCTTC. The chain recombines TRBV6-6 with TRBJ1-2, with a possible D match to TRBD1 (5 bases). Trimming stripped 2 bases from V and 4 bases from J, with 14 bases between. The CDR3 loop spans 15 amino acids. CDR1 MNHNY and CDR2 SVGAGI come from the germline V gene (reference sequence).

The rearrangement links TRBV6-4 to TRBJ2-3; 8 bases are shared with TRBD2. J gave up 4 bases and V 4 bases, and 10 bases lay outside the gene matches. There are 16 residues in the CDR3. The V gene's germline CDR1 is MRHNA and CDR2 SNTAGT. For the CDR3, the DNA is TGTGCCAGCAGTGCGGGACTAGTCAGTCCCGCAGATACGCAGTATTTT. It encodes CASSAGLVSPADTQYF.

The rearrangement links TRBV30 to TRBJ1-1, with D possibly matching TRBD1 (5 bases). CDR3 length: 12 residues. The V gene's germline CDR1 is GTSNPN and CDR2 SVGIG (reference sequence). The V gene lost 0 bases and the J gene lost 10 bases, with 12 bases spanning the gap. CDR3 nucleotides: TGTGCCTGGAGTGTCCAGGGTAAACGAGCTTTCTTT. Translation gives CAWSVQGKRAFF.

The rearrangement uses TRBV6-1 and TRBJ2-7; D unresolved. From germline, CDR1 is MNHNS and CDR2 SASEGT. The CDR3 consists of 15 residues. Trimming took 2 bases from V and 2 from J, leaving 13 bases between them. The CDR3 protein is CASSELAYTPYEQYF. CDR3 in DNA: TGTGCCAGCAGTGAACTGGCATACACTCCCTACGAGCAGTACTTC.